This TCR beta chain was identified in a study of identical twins. This clonotype has at least ten counts. The antigen remains undetermined. MiXCR, run by TCRdb on the 5' RACE reads, gives a single entry per CDR3 protein. The profile shows a few hundred thousand distinct CDR3 sequences, approximately 8.3% of them singletons. CDR1 is KGHDR and CDR2 is SFDVKD in the germline V gene. V lost 3 bases, J lost 4 bases, and 7 bases lay in between. The CDR3 runs to 13 residues. Study findings and constraints: While abundant cord blood beta clonotypes carried fewer insertions, memory repertoires showed no such pattern. The study found weaker excess twin sharing in beta out-of-frame sequences.

These data were also reused for a study on yellow fever vaccine responses in identical twins.

The genes are TRBV24-1 and TRBJ2-3; D is unclear. Sequencing was carried out using CD8+ T cells sorted from blood. This TCR came from a woman between 18 and 29 years old in good health. Here the CDR3 DNA reads TGTGCCACCAGTGATCTTCTAGCAGATACGCAGTATTTT. Translated: CATSDLLADTQYF.